The TCR beta chain described here comes from a study of T cells in Graves' hyperthyroidism and ophthalmopathy. Study observations and caveats: In validation, the model predicted ophthalmopathy. These predictions came a median approximately six months before onset.

In the case of this clonotype: Its antigen is unidentified.

RNA transcripts provided the source from which TCR beta CDR3 regions were amplified. HTBI primers drove first-round RT-PCR of the TCR CDR3. MiXCR, applied by TCRdb to the multiplex PCR reads, yields one record per CDR3 protein. The sample consists of 550,000 to 600,000 distinct CDR3 sequences, 16% of them appearing once. Material for sequencing was blood. This receptor was identified in a woman aged 18 to 35 with Graves' hyperthyroidism.

The CDR3 protein is CASGTRQGPGFNEQFF. CDR3 in DNA: TGTGCCAGCGGAACCAGACAGGGGCCAGGATTCAATGAGCAGTTCTTC. This chain joins TRBV2 and TRBJ2-1, with 8 positions matching TRBD1. CDR3 size: 16 residues. In germline, CDR1 is SNHLY, CDR2 FYNNEI. V shed 8 bases and J 6 bases; nucleotides not matched to a gene: 15.